The present T cell receptor beta chain was sequenced within a study of blood T cell repertoires in COVID-19. Trimming took 2 bases from V and 4 from J; bases not matched to a gene: 4. Germline-derived CDR1 and CDR2 are SGDLS and YYNGEE. This CDR3 spans 15 amino acids. Clones were sequenced by immunoSEQ multiplex PCR, and TCRdb holds only the in-frame ones, with some missing. The sample yields about 100,000 clones, approximately 80% seen once. In this sample, this clone turned up a few times. Other DNA variants within this sample encode the same CDR3. This clonotype originated in a human donor in a cohort sampled during active COVID-19. The sample taken for sequencing was peripheral blood. The rearrangement uses TRBV9 and TRBJ2-1; 9 nucleotides line up with TRBD2. CDR3 in amino acids: CASSVSSGVYNEQFF. The CDR3 coding sequence is TGTGCCAGCAGCGTTTCTAGCGGGGTGTACAATGAGCAGTTCTTC.